This T cell receptor beta chain was recorded in a study of metastatic and nonmetastatic thyroid tumors. For the study at large: Malignant and benign thyroid patients had repertoires compared in peripheral blood and tumor or nodule tissue.

There are a few counts of this clone. The CDR3 contains 12 residues. Germline CDR1 and CDR2: MNHEY and SMNVEV (reference sequence). V shed 2 bases and J shed 8 bases, with 9 bases lying between them. TCRdb re-analyzed the PCR reads through MiXCR. Of over 25,000 clones listed, 15% to 20% are singletons. Before thyroid surgery, none of the patients had received any treatment. The origin of this receptor is a female donor with papillary thyroid cancer or a benign thyroid nodule (not recorded which). Some clones in this sample may be carry-over from other donors' samples. Material: blood. The V call is TRBV27, the J call TRBJ1-1, with D possibly being TRBD1 (5 bases). CDR3 nucleotides: TGTGCCAGCAGTTTAGTGGGGGGGGAAGCTTTCTTT. It encodes CASSLVGGEAFF.